Each of the 14 T cell receptor beta chains below was sequenced from the same sample in a study of blood T cell repertoires in COVID-19. Profiling relied on immunoSEQ multiplex PCR, and the TCRdb table lists in-frame clones only, not all of them. This table holds a few hundred thousand clones, 80% to 90% found once. The sample taken for sequencing was peripheral blood. These receptors all come from a woman aged 70 to 79 with acute or convalescent COVID-19.

The genes are TRBV3-1 (or the pseudogene TRBV3-2) and TRBJ1-1; 7 nucleotides align to TRBD1. V shed 1 base, J shed 0 bases, and the junction held 2 bases outside the gene matches. This CDR3 contains 15 residues. Germline V lookup: CDR1 LGHDT, CDR2 YNNKEL (reference sequence). The CDR3 spells CASSQGGQMNTEAFF. For the CDR3, the DNA is TGTGCCAGCAGCCAAGGGGGACAGATGAACACTGAAGCTTTCTTT.

As regards this clone: Other nucleotide sequences in the sample specify the same CDR3. The rearrangement links TRBV6-5 to TRBJ2-7; 7 nucleotides align to TRBD1. Germline V gene lookup returns CDR1 MNHEY and CDR2 SVGAGI. The CDR3 is 15 amino acids. J was trimmed by 0 bases and V by 5 bases; bases with no gene match: 7. The CDR3 here is CASSPDRASSYEQYF. The CDR3, as DNA: TGTGCCAGCAGTCCTGACAGGGCTAGCTCCTACGAGCAGTACTTC.

The chain links TRBV2 to TRBJ2-7, with 11 bases lining up with TRBD2. With 4 bases clipped from V and 4 bases from J, the junction kept 3 bases outside the gene matches. CDR1 is SNHLY and CDR2 is FYNNEI in the germline V gene. This CDR3 is built from 14 residues. The CDR3 spells CASSAGTSGYEQYF. The CDR3 DNA reads TGTGCCAGCAGTGCGGGGACTAGCGGTTACGAGCAGTACTTC.

This clone has only a few counts. The CDR3 nucleotides read TGTGCCAGTAGTCAGGATCAGCCCCAGCATTTT. It translates to CASSQDQPQHF. This chain links TRBV19 with TRBJ1-5, with D hard to call. The CDR3 totals 11 residues. V dropped 5 bases and J dropped 5 bases, with 4 bases sitting between them. CDR1 and CDR2 from the germline V gene are LNHDA and SQIVND (reference sequence). Using reference TRBV19 and TRBJ1-5 for the parts outside the CDR3, the full variable domain is DGGITQSPKYLFRKEGQNVTLSCEQNLNHDAMYWYRQDPGQGLRLIYYSQIVNDFQKGDIAEGYSVSREKKESFPLTVTSAQKNPTAFYLCASSQDQPQHFGDGTRLSIL.

The chain recombines TRBV4-1 with TRBJ2-7, with D possibly TRBD1 on 6 matching bases. Germline V gene sequence: CDR1 MGHRA, CDR2 YSYEKL. CDR3 length: 15 amino acids. Trimming removed 5 bases from V and 5 bases from J, with 19 bases in between. The CDR3 is CASSWSQGPSNEQYF. CDR3 DNA sequence: TGCGCCAGCAGCTGGAGCCAGGGGCCATCTAACGAGCAGTACTTC.

Comments on this clone: Other nucleotide sequences from this sample produce the same CDR3. The chain links TRBV19 to TRBJ1-6, with a weak D call TRBD1 (5 bases). V was shortened by 3 bases and J by 7 bases, with 7 bases between the two germline ends. Germline CDR1 reads LNHDA; CDR2 reads SQIVND (reference sequence). CDR3 length: 13 amino acids. CDR3 protein: CASSIGGNSPLHF. The CDR3 DNA reads TGTGCCAGTAGTATTGGGGGGAATTCACCCCTCCACTTT. Filled out from reference TRBV19 and TRBJ1-6, the complete variable domain reads DGGITQSPKYLFRKEGQNVTLSCEQNLNHDAMYWYRQDPGQGLRLIYYSQIVNDFQKGDIAEGYSVSREKKESFPLTVTSAQKNPTAFYLCASSIGGNSPLHFGNGTRLTVT.

The rearrangement joins TRBV24-1 to TRBJ2-1; perhaps TRBD2 as D (5 bases). Per the germline V gene, CDR1 is KGHDR and CDR2 is SFDVKD. V lost 9 bases to trimming and J lost 3 bases, with 5 bases between them. The CDR3 is 11 residues long. The CDR3 DNA reads as TGTGCCACCGGGAGCTACAATGAGCAGTTCTTC. It specifies CATGSYNEQFF.

This clone occurred once. The CDR3 nucleotides read TGTGCCACCGGCCTAGAAGGGGTCACCGGGGAGCTGTTTTTT. This gives the protein CATGLEGVTGELFF. The chain uses TRBV28 and TRBJ2-2; D might be TRBD1 (5 bases). The length of the CDR3 is 14 residues. Germline-derived CDR1 and CDR2 are MDHEN and SYDVKM. V lost 10 bases to trimming and J lost 4 bases, with 16 bases between them.

The rearrangement joins TRBV2 to TRBJ2-3, with 12 bases aligning to TRBD2. The CDR3 covers 14 residues. The germline gives CDR1 SNHLY, CDR2 FYNNEI. V was clipped by 6 bases and J by 5 bases; unmatched bases: 3. CDR3 nucleotides: TGTGCCAGCAGCGGACTAGCGGGGAAAGATACGCAGTATTTT. The encoded protein is CASSGLAGKDTQYF.

The chain employs TRBV9 and TRBJ2-3; 10 bases are a match to TRBD1. V was pared by 0 bases and J by 7 bases, with 11 bases of the junction left unmatched. The length of the CDR3 is 17 residues. Germline lookup yields CDR1 SGDLS and CDR2 YYNGEE. The CDR3 sequence: CASSVGRGDRGGNTQYF. The CDR3 bases are TGTGCCAGCAGCGTAGGAAGGGGGGACAGGGGCGGGAATACGCAGTATTTT. Full variable domain (missing parts from reference TRBV9 and TRBJ2-3): DSGVTQTPKHLITATGQRVTLRCSPRSGDLSVYWYQQSLDQGLQFLIQYYNGEERAKGNILERFSAQQFPDLHSELNLSSLELGDSALYFCASSVGRGDRGGNTQYFGPGTRLTVL.

The chain recombines TRBV2 with TRBJ2-3; 12 bases are a match to TRBD2. Germline lookup yields CDR1 SNHLY and CDR2 FYNNEI. This CDR3 has 16 amino acids. V gave up 5 bases and J gave up 3 bases; unmatched junction bases: 6. DNA of the CDR3: TGTGCCAGCAGTCCGCAACTAGCGGGGGGAACAGATACGCAGTATTTT. Translating it yields CASSPQLAGGTDTQYF.

This clone appeared a few times. CDR3 nucleotide sequence: TGCGCCAGCAGTCCCGTGGGGACAGGAGCCTACGAGCAGTACTTC. It encodes CASSPVGTGAYEQYF. The chain recombines TRBV5-1 with TRBJ2-7; 8 bases align to TRBD1. The J segment lost 2 bases and the V segment lost 5 bases, leaving 9 bases of the junction unmatched. Looked up from germline, CDR1 is SGHRS and CDR2 is YFSETQ. This CDR3 has 15 residues.

V gene TRBV30 combines with J gene TRBJ1-5; D possibly corresponds to TRBD1 (5 bases). Looked up from germline, CDR1 is GTSNPN and CDR2 is SVGIG (reference sequence). There are 15 residues in the CDR3. V shed 7 bases and J shed 2 bases, with 18 bases lying between them. The CDR3 DNA follows: TGTGCCTCCACAAGGGGCGGAGGGGGCAATCAGCCCCAGCATTTT. As protein: CASTRGGGGNQPQHF.

This sequence joins TRBV3-1 (or the pseudogene TRBV3-2) and TRBJ1-2; perhaps TRBD1 as D (6 bases). The ends were cut back, 4 bases at V and 0 bases at J, with 12 bases in the middle. CDR3 length equals 15 residues. Germline assignment: CDR1 LGHDT and CDR2 YNNKEL (reference sequence). CDR3 nucleotide sequence: TGTGCCAGCAGCCGGGCCAGGGGATCTAACTATGGCTACACCTTC. Protein product: CASSRARGSNYGYTF.